This entry is about one T cell receptor beta chain. The antigen is unknown. These data are taken from a study of PD-L1 blockade in urothelial cancer. Study details: Samples came from 3 weeks, at the second dose, and 6 weeks into treatment.

The diagnosis in patients was locally advanced or metastatic urothelial carcinoma. This CDR3 has 15 amino acids. Germline loops: CDR1 MDHEN, CDR2 SYDVKM. Trimming stripped 2 bases from V and 0 bases from J, with 7 bases between. The authors spiked synthetic TCR analog templates into each PCR. Assay: immunoSEQ multiplex PCR; the TCRdb copy retains only in-frame clones and omits some. The sample comprises 35,000 to 50,000 clones, around 89% of which are singletons, and roughly 13% rests with the top ten. Study findings and constraints: Below-median pretreatment blood TCR clonality was a predictor of better survival.

V usage is TRBV28 and J usage is TRBJ2-2, with no clear D. The sequences come from PBMCs, collected around atezolizumab (anti-PD-L1) treatment. The TCR originated in a woman aged 55-70 years with urothelial cancer. The CDR3 DNA is TGTGCCAGCAGTTTAAACTTCGCGAACACCGGGGAGCTGTTTTTT. Residues: CASSLNFANTGELFF.